The 5 T cell receptor beta chains given below trace back to one sample, sequenced in a study of T-cell reconstitution after alpha-beta-depleted transplantation in children. This sample's TCRbeta library carried unique molecular identifier barcodes. TCRdb processed the PCR reads anew with MiXCR; each CDR3 protein has one entry. The sample contains over 100,000 distinct CDR3 sequences, around 5.9% of which appear only once. The sequencing used PBMCs, mostly from graft donor cells, collected 60 days after TCRalphabeta/CD19-depleted stem cell transplant. Receptor source: a female patient between 2 and 10 years old who had a stem cell transplant for Fanconi anemia, so the T cells may come from the graft donor.

This clonotype was found a few times. The V and J genes are TRBV25-1 and TRBJ2-7; D perhaps matches TRBD1 (6 bases). The CDR3 contains 15 residues. The germline V gene has CDR1 MGHDK and CDR2 SYGVNS. The ends were cut back, 1 base at V and 4 bases at J, with 14 bases in the middle. In DNA, the CDR3 is TGTGCCAGCAGTGAATCCCCCAGGGGAGAGTACGAGCAGTACTTC. Amino acids: CASSESPRGEYEQYF.

This clonotype was observed at least ten times. V and J are TRBV5-1 and TRBJ1-6; D not certain. Germline CDR1 reads SGHRS; CDR2 reads YFSETQ. V lost 1 base to trimming and J lost 6 bases, with 11 bases between them. The CDR3 sequence is 15 residues long. The CDR3 loop reads CASSLWQDTNSPLHF. CDR3 coding DNA: TGCGCCAGCAGCTTGTGGCAGGATACTAATTCACCCCTCCACTTT.

This clonotype was detected ten times or more. The chain couples TRBV20-1 to TRBJ1-4; no clear D. Germline-derived CDR1 and CDR2 are DFQATT and SNEGSKA (reference sequence). This CDR3 contains 12 residues. Trimming removed 3 bases at V and 5 bases at J, with 7 bases between. The CDR3 spells CSASPQNEKLFF. CDR3 DNA: TGCAGTGCTAGCCCCCAGAATGAAAAACTGTTTTTT.

This clonotype was found many times. CDR3 sequence reads: CASSLSSETQYF. DNA for the CDR3: TGTGCCAGCAGTTTATCTTCGGAGACCCAGTACTTC. The genes are TRBV28 and TRBJ2-5; D gene uncertain. Germline CDR1 and CDR2: MDHEN and SYDVKM. The germline V and J ends were trimmed by 1 base and 5 bases, with 5 bases remaining between them. The CDR3 extends over 12 amino acids.

This clonotype occurred many times. The chain is built from TRBV5-1 and TRBJ1-3; a possible D gene is TRBD1 (5 bases). CDR3 length: 14 amino acids. V gave up 4 bases and J gave up 3 bases, with 11 bases separating them. In germline, CDR1 is SGHRS, CDR2 YFSETQ. CDR3 residues: CASSPAGDGNTIYF. The CDR3 coding sequence is TGCGCCAGCAGCCCGGCGGGGGATGGAAACACCATATATTTT.